This is a list of T cell receptor beta chains from one sample in a study of cytomegalovirus exposure and HLA in healthy donors. Sequencing was performed with immunoSEQ multiplex PCR; in TCRdb, only in-frame clones are kept and a portion is missing. The repertoire consists of 210,000 or so clones, with about 85% occurring once and the leading ten covering around 1.4%. The specimen sequenced was PBMCs. The origin of the receptors is a human donor in good health. Each CDR3 is given with its conserved first and last residue.

V	J	length	CDR3
TRBV29-1	TRBJ1-2	14	CSVEGRGVDYGYTF
TRBV12-5	TRBJ2-1	16	CASGLVVGTGYNEQFF
TRBV18	TRBJ2-4	17	CASSPIQGIEAKNIQYF
TRBV7-9	TRBJ2-3	15	CASSFLWGRTDTQYF
TRBV28	TRBJ2-7	12	CASTLPGYEQYF
TRBV19	TRBJ2-6	17	CASLPGQGNSGANVLTF
TRBV7-9	TRBJ2-2	15	CASSLAGGNTGELFF
TRBV10-3	TRBJ2-3	13	CAISGGQTDTQYF
TRBV7-9	TRBJ2-7	18	CASSSGLAGVLSSYEQYF
TRBV4-3	TRBJ2-7	17	CASSQGTSGRGTYEQYF